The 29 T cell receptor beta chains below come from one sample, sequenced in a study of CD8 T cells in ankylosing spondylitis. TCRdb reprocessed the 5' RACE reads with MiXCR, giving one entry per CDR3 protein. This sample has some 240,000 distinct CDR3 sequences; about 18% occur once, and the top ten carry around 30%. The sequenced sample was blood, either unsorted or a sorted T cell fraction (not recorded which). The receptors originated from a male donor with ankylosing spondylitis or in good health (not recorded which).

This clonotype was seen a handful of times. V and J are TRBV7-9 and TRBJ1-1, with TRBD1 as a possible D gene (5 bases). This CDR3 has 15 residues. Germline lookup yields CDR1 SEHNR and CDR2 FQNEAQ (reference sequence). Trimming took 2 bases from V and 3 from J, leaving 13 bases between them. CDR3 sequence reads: CASSLLRGSDTEAFF. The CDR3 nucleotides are TGTGCCAGCAGCTTATTACGGGGGTCGGACACTGAAGCTTTCTTT.

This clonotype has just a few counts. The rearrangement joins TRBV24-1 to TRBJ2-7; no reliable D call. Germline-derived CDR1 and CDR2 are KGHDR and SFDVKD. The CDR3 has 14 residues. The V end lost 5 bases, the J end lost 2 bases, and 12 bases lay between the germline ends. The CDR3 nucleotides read TGTGCCACCAGTGGGCCAGGCTCAGCCTACGAGCAGTACTTC. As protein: CATSGPGSAYEQYF.

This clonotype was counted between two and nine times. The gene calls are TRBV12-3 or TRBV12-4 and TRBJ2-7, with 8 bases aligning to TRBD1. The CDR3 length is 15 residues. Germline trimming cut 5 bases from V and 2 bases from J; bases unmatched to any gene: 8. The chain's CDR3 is CASSPTGTGPYEQYF. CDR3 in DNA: TGTGCCAGCAGTCCCACCGGGACAGGCCCCTACGAGCAGTACTTC.

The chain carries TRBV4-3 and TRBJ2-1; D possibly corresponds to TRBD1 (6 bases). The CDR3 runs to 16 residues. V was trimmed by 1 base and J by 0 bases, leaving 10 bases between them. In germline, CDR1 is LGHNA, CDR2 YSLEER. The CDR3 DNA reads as TGCGCCAGCAGCCAAGGGATAGGGGGCTCCTACAATGAGCAGTTCTTC. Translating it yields CASSQGIGGSYNEQFF.

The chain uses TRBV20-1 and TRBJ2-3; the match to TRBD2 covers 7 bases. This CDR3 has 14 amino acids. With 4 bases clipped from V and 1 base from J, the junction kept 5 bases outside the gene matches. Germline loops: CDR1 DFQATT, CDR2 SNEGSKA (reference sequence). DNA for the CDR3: TGCAGTGCTACCATACTAGCGCGCACAGATACGCAGTATTTT. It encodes CSATILARTDTQYF.

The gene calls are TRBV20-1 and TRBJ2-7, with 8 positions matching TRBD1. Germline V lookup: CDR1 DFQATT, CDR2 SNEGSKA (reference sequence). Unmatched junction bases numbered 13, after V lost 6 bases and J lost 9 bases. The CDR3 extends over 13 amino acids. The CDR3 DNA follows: TGCAGTGCAACCGGGACAGGTTACCTAGTGCAGTACTTC. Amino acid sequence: CSATGTGYLVQYF.

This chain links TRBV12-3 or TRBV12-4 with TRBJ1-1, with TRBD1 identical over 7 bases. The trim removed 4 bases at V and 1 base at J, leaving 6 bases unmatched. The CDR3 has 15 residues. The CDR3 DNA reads TGTGCCAGCAGTTCCACCGGGACAGAGAACACTGAAGCTTTCTTT. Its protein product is CASSSTGTENTEAFF.

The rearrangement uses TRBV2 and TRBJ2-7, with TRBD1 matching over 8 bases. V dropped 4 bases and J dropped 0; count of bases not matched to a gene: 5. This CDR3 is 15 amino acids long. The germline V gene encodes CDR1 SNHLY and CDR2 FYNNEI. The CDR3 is CASSVTGGYSYEQYF. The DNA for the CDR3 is TGTGCCAGCAGTGTAACAGGGGGATACTCCTACGAGCAGTACTTC.

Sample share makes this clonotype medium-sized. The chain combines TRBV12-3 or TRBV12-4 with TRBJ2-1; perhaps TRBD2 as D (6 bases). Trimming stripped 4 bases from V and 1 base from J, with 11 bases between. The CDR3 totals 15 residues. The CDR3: CASSSARESYNEQFF. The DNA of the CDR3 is TGTGCCAGCAGTTCGGCCCGGGAGTCCTACAATGAGCAGTTCTTC.

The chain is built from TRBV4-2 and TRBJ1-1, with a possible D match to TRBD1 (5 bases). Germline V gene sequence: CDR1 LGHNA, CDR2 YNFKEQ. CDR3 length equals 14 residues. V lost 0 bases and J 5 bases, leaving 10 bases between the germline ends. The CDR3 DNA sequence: TGTGCCAGCAGCCAAGATTGGGCAGGGACTGAAGCTTTCTTT. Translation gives CASSQDWAGTEAFF.

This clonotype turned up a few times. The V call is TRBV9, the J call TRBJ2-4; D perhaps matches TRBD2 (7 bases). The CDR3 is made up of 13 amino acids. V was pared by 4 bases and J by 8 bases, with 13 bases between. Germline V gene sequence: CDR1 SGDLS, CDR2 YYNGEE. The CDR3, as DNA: TGTGCCAGCAGCCTAGGGGGGGGGGACATTCAGTACTTC. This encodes CASSLGGGDIQYF.

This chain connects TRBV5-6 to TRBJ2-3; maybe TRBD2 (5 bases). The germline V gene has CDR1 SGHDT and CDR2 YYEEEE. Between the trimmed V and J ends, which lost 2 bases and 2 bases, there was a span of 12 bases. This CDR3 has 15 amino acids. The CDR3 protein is CASSFREHITDTQYF. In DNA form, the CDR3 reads TGTGCCAGCAGCTTTAGGGAGCATATCACAGATACGCAGTATTTT.

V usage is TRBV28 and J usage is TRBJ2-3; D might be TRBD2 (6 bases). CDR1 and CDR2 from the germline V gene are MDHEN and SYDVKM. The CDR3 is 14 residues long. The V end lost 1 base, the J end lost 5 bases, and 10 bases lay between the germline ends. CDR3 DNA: TGTGCCAGCAGTTTATCCTGGAGGGGAGATACGCAGTATTTT. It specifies CASSLSWRGDTQYF.

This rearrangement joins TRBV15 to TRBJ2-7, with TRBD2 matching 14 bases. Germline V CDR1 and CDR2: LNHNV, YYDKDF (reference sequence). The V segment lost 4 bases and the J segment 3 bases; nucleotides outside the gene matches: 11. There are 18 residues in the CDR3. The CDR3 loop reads CATSTRDRGLAGVYEQYF. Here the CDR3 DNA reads TGTGCCACCAGCACCCGGGACAGGGGACTAGCGGGGGTCTACGAGCAGTACTTC.

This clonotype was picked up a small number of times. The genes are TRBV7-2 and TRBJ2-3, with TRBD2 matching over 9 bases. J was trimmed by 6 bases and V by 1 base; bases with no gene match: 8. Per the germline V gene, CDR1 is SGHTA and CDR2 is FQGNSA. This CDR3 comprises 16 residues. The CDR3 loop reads CASSLVWREGLDTQYF. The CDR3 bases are TGTGCCAGCAGCTTAGTCTGGCGGGAGGGCCTGGATACGCAGTATTTT.

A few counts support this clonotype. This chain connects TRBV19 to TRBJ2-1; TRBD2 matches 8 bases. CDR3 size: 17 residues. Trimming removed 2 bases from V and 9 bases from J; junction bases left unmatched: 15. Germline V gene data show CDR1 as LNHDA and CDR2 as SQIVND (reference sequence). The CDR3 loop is CASSIRVLPGLVGEQFF. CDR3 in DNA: TGTGCCAGTAGTATAAGGGTCCTCCCGGGACTAGTTGGTGAGCAGTTCTTC.

The CDR3 protein is CASSYVTVDEQFF. CDR3 DNA: TGTGCCAGCAGTTACGTAACCGTTGATGAGCAGTTCTTC. V is TRBV12-3 or TRBV12-4 and J is TRBJ2-1; D is undetermined. This CDR3 spans 13 amino acids. V was shortened by 4 bases and J by 8 bases, with 12 bases between the two germline ends.

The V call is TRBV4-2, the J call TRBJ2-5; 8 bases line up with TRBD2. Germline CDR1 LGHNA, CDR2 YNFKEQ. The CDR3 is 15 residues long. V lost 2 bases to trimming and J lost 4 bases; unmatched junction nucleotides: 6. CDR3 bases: TGTGCCAGCAGCCAATCTCCGGGAGGGGGAGAGACCCAGTACTTC. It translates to CASSQSPGGGETQYF.

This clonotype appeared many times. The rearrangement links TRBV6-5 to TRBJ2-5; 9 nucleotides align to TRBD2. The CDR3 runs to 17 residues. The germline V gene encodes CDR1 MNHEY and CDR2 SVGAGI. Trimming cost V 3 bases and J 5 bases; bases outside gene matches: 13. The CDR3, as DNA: TGTGCCAGCAGTTATGGGTCTAGCGGGAATCCTTGGGAGACCCAGTACTTC. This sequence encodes CASSYGSSGNPWETQYF.

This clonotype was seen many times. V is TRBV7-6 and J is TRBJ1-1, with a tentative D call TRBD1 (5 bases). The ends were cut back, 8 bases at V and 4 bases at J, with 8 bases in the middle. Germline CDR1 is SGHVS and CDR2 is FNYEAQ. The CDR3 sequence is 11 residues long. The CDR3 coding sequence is TGTGCCAGCTCCGGGGGCACTGAAGCTTTCTTT. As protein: CASSGGTEAFF.

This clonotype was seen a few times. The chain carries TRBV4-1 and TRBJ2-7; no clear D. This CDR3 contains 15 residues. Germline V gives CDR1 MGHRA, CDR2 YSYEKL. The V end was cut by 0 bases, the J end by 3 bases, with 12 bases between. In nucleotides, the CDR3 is TGCGCCAGCAGCCAAGATTCAGGTGCACTCTACGAGCAGTACTTC. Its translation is CASSQDSGALYEQYF.

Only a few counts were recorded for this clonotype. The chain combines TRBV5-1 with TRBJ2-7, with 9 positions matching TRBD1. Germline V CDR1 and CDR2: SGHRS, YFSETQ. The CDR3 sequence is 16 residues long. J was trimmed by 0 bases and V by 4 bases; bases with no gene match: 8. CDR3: CASSPQTGQGSYEQYF. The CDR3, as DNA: TGCGCCAGCAGCCCCCAGACGGGACAGGGCTCCTACGAGCAGTACTTC.

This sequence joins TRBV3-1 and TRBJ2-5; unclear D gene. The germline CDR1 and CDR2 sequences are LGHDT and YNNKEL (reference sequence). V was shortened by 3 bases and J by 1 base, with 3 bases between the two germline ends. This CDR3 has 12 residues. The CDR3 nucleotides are TGTGCCAGCAGCCACTCCCAAGAGACCCAGTACTTC. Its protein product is CASSHSQETQYF.

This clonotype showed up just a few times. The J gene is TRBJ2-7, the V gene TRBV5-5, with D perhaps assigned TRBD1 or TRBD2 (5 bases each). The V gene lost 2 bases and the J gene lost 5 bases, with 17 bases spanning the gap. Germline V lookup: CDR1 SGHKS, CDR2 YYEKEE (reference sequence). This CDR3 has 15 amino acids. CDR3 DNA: TGTGCCAGCAGCTTTGTGGGGGTGCAGGGACACGAGCAGTACTTC. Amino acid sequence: CASSFVGVQGHEQYF.

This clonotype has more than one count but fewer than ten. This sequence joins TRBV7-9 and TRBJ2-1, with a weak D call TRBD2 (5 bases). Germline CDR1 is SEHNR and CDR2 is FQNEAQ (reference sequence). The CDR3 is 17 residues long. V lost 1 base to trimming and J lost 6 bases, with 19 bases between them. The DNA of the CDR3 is TGTGCCAGCAGCTTAGGGTTGAGGGAGAAGTGGAGCAATGAGCAGTTCTTC. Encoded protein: CASSLGLREKWSNEQFF.

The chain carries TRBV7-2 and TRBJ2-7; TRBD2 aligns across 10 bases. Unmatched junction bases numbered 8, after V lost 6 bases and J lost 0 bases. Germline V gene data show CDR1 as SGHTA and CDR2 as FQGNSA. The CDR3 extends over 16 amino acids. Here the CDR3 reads CASSFSGRTSSYEQYF. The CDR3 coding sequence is TGTGCCAGCAGTTTTAGCGGGAGGACTAGCTCCTACGAGCAGTACTTC.

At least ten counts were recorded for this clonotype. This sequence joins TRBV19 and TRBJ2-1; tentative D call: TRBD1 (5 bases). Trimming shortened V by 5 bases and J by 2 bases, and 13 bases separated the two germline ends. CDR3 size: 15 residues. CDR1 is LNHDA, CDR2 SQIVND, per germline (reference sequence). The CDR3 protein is CASSRYRPPYNEQFF. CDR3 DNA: TGTGCCAGTAGTCGTTACAGGCCACCCTACAATGAGCAGTTCTTC.

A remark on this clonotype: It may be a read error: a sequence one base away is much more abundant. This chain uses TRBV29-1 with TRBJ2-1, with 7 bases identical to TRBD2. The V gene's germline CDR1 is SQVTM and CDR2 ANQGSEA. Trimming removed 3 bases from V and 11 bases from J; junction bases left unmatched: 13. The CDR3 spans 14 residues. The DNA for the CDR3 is TGCAGCGTTGACGGCGGGAGTTCCCCTAATAAGCAGTTCTTC. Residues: CSVDGGSSPNKQFF.

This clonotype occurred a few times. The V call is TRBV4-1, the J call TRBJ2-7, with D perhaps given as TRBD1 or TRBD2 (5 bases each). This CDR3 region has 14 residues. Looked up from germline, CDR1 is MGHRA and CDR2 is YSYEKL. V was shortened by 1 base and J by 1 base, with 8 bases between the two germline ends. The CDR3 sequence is CASSQGGRSYEQYF. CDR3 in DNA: TGCGCCAGCAGCCAAGGGGGACGGTCCTACGAGCAGTACTTC.